The 21 T cell receptor beta chains presented below share a single source sample, sequenced in a study of T cells in women clearing cervical HPV infection. Clones were sequenced by immunoSEQ multiplex PCR, and TCRdb holds only the in-frame ones, with some missing. Its listing shows around 44,000 clones. Input material: blood buffy coat. Receptors were obtained from a woman between 18 and 70 years old with a cervical HPV16 infection that either progressed to CIN3+ or cleared (not recorded which).

For this clone: Coverage ceases 3 residues before the CDR3 finishes, and the germline J gene fills in the end. The chain carries TRBV7-6 and TRBJ2-2; D gene ambiguous. Trimming cost V 5 bases and J 3 bases, with 13 bases left between them. Germline V gene lookup returns CDR1 SGHVS and CDR2 FNYEAQ. The CDR3 has 15 amino acids. CDR3 DNA (partial): TGTGCCAGCAGCGAAAGAGGCCCGTACACCGGGGAG. Amino acids: CASSERGPYTGE. The whole CDR3 sequence is CASSERGPYTGELFF.

Notes on this clone: The read falls 3 residues short of the CDR3 end, and the missing part is taken from the germline J gene. This chain links TRBV7-9 with TRBJ2-1; possibly TRBD1 for D (5 bases). This CDR3 is built from 14 residues. The V gene lost 5 bases and the J gene lost 8 bases, with 16 bases spanning the gap. Germline CDR1 is SEHNR and CDR2 is FQNEAQ (reference sequence). This chain's CDR3 is CASSPATPTDEQFF. The CDR3 DNA, read in part, is TGTGCCAGCAGCCCCGCTACCCCGACAGATGAG.

As to this clone: The missing CDR3 end, 3 residues past where the read stops, is filled in from the germline J gene. The J gene is TRBJ1-5, the V gene TRBV18; 7 bases match TRBD1. Germline lookup yields CDR1 KGHSH and CDR2 LQKENI. The V and J ends lost 0 bases and 1 base, in that order; junction bases with no gene match: 9. The CDR3 is made up of 18 amino acids. The CDR3 here is CASSPPLQGRTSNQPQHF. The CDR3 DNA, read in part, is TGTGCCAGCTCACCACCGCTACAGGGGAGGACGAGCAATCAGCCC.

Points on this clone: The read terminates 3 residues ahead of where the CDR3 ends, so the germline J gene completes it. V usage is TRBV2 and J usage is TRBJ1-5; TRBD1 matches at 7 bases. CDR3 length equals 16 residues. CDR1 is SNHLY, CDR2 FYNNEI, per germline. J lost 3 bases, V lost 7 bases, and 12 bases had no gene match. The CDR3 DNA, read in part, is TGTGCCAGCACCGAGACAGGGATGTATTCCAATCAGCCC. This encodes CASTETGMYSNQP. The complete CDR3 protein is CASTETGMYSNQPQHF.

With regard to this clone: The read is 3 residues too short to cover the CDR3 end, so that end is filled in from the germline J gene. The J gene is TRBJ1-2, the V gene TRBV14; perhaps TRBD1 as D (5 bases). Germline lookup yields CDR1 SGHDN and CDR2 FVKESK. There are 17 residues in the CDR3. V shed 1 base and J shed 1 base, with 16 bases lying between them. CDR3 sequence reads: CASSQVGHKGINYGYTF. Incomplete CDR3 DNA: TGTGCCAGCAGCCAAGTTGGACACAAAGGAATTAACTATGGC.

By frequency, this clone registers medium-sized. The read is 3 residues too short to cover the CDR3 end, so that end is filled in from the germline J gene. V gene TRBV30 combines with J gene TRBJ2-3; TRBD2 matches 9 bases. The V and J ends lost 3 bases and 0 bases, in that order; junction bases with no gene match: 7. Germline V gene data show CDR1 as GTSNPN and CDR2 as SVGIG (reference sequence). This CDR3 region has 16 residues. The sequenced CDR3 bases are TGTGCCTGGAGGCAAGGGCTAGCGGGGAGCACAGATACG. It yields the protein CAWRQGLAGSTDT. The CDR3 in its entirety is CAWRQGLAGSTDTQYF.

As concerns this clone: The read is 3 residues too short to cover the CDR3 end, so that end is filled in from the germline J gene. V usage is TRBV20-1 and J usage is TRBJ2-7, with 7 bases that match TRBD2. Germline trimming cut 4 bases from V and 1 base from J; bases unmatched to any gene: 4. The CDR3 totals 13 residues. The germline V gene encodes CDR1 DFQATT and CDR2 SNEGSKA (reference sequence). CDR3 loop: CSAIRAGSYEQYF. CDR3 DNA (partial): TGCAGTGCTATACGAGCGGGATCCTACGAG.

To note about this clone: The read terminates 3 residues before the CDR3 end, so the remaining end is supplied by the germline J gene. V is TRBV2 and J is TRBJ2-2; D gene ambiguous. V gave up 1 base and J gave up 0 bases, with 12 bases separating them. Germline lookup yields CDR1 SNHLY and CDR2 FYNNEI. CDR3 length: 17 residues. CDR3 in amino acids: CASSEVLGVPNTGELFF. The sequenced part of the CDR3 DNA is TGTGCCAGCAGTGAAGTGCTAGGAGTTCCGAACACCGGGGAG. The variable domain in full, completed from reference TRBV2 and TRBJ2-2, reads EPEVTQTPSHQVTQMGQEVILRCVPISNHLYFYWYRQILGQKVEFLVSFYNNEISEKSEIFDDQFSVERPDGSNFTLKIRSTKLEDSAMYFCASSEVLGVPNTGELFFGEGSRLTVL.

With respect to this clone: The missing CDR3 end, 3 residues past where the read stops, is filled in from the germline J gene. This rearrangement joins TRBV19 to TRBJ1-3, with 9 bases identical to TRBD1. The CDR3 is 17 residues long. V lost 5 bases to trimming and J lost 3 bases; unmatched junction nucleotides: 11. CDR1 is LNHDA and CDR2 is SQIVND in the germline V gene (reference sequence). Partial CDR3 DNA: TGTGCCAGTAGTCGAGGCCCGACGGGACAGGGTGGAAACACC. It codes for CASSRGPTGQGGNT. The whole CDR3 protein reads CASSRGPTGQGGNTIYF.

Remarks on this clone: The read halts 3 residues ahead of the CDR3 end, with the missing end drawn from the germline J gene. The genes are TRBV28 and TRBJ2-7, with TRBD2 as a possible D gene (6 bases). Germline assignment: CDR1 MDHEN and CDR2 SYDVKM. Trimming left V 5 bases short and J 6 bases short, with 17 bases between. This CDR3 has 14 residues. CDR3 DNA (partial): TGTGCCAGCAGTCCGGACCAAAGGGGAGGCGAG. Residues: CASSPDQRGGE. From start to end, the CDR3 is CASSPDQRGGEQYF.

This chain's CDR3 is CSARQPGQGGYSNQPQHF. The sequenced CDR3 bases are TGCAGTGCTAGACAGCCGGGACAGGGGGGGTATAGCAATCAGCCC. The J gene is TRBJ1-5, the V gene TRBV20-1; TRBD1 aligns across 11 bases. The CDR3 end falls 3 residues outside the read, so it is completed with the germline J gene. Trimming cost V 2 bases and J 0 bases; bases outside gene matches: 9. The CDR3 loop spans 18 amino acids. CDR1 DFQATT and CDR2 SNEGSKA come from the germline V gene (reference sequence).

This clone shows up as medium-sized by frequency. The CDR3 is cut off 3 residues early in the read; its end comes from the germline J gene. The chain employs TRBV5-4 and TRBJ2-3; D uncertain. The CDR3 spans 14 residues. Germline-derived CDR1 and CDR2 are SGHNT and YYREEE (reference sequence). The V end was cut by 2 bases, the J end by 3 bases, with 10 bases between. The covered CDR3 bases are TGTGCCAGCAGCTTAGGTCGAATGACAGATACG. Amino acid sequence: CASSLGRMTDT. The full CDR3 sequence reads CASSLGRMTDTQYF. Using reference TRBV5-4 and TRBJ2-3 for the parts outside the CDR3, the full variable domain is ETGVTQSPTHLIKTRGQQVTLRCSSQSGHNTVSWYQQALGQGPQFIFQYYREEENGRGNFPPRFSGLQFPNYSSELNVNALELDDSALYLCASSLGRMTDTQYFGPGTRLTVL.

CDR3 amino acids: CSARPGGNQPQHF. CDR3 DNA (partial): TGCAGTGCCCGCCCAGGGGGCAATCAGCCC. The chain employs TRBV20-1 and TRBJ1-5, with D tentatively TRBD1 (6 bases). The CDR3 goes on 3 residues after the read ends, and that part is filled in from the germline J gene. CDR3 size: 13 residues. Trimming stripped 6 bases from V and 2 bases from J, with 11 bases between. CDR1 DFQATT and CDR2 SNEGSKA come from the germline V gene (reference sequence).

Concerning this clone itself: Coverage ceases 3 residues before the CDR3 finishes, and the germline J gene fills in the end. The V gene is TRBV28, the J gene TRBJ2-4; TRBD1 matches 7 bases. The V gene's germline CDR1 is MDHEN and CDR2 SYDVKM. V was pared by 8 bases and J by 7 bases, with 11 bases of the junction left unmatched. The CDR3 loop spans 14 amino acids. The part of the CDR3 DNA that was read is TGTGCCAGCTCGGGCAGGGGGTCGGGCAACATT. Amino acid sequence: CASSGRGSGNI. The full CDR3 sequence reads CASSGRGSGNIQYF.

In the case of this clone: From the germline J gene comes the end of the CDR3, since the read stops 3 residues before it. This chain links TRBV28 with TRBJ1-2; 10 nucleotides line up with TRBD1. This CDR3 has 15 residues. The germline V gene has CDR1 MDHEN and CDR2 SYDVKM. Trimming at V came to 7 bases and at J to 6 bases, leaving 11 bases not matched to a gene. Here the CDR3 reads CASNRQGANPDGYTF. CDR3 DNA, as far as it was read: TGTGCCAGCAATCGACAGGGGGCGAACCCGGATGGC.

About this clone itself: Sequencing ends 3 residues short of the CDR3 end; the germline J gene provides the rest. The J gene is TRBJ2-3, the V gene TRBV28, with TRBD1 as a possible D gene (5 bases). V gave up 5 bases and J gave up 3 bases, with 15 bases separating them. There are 15 residues in the CDR3. Germline V lookup: CDR1 MDHEN, CDR2 SYDVKM. The CDR3 DNA, read in part, is TGTGCCAGCAGTGTAGGGGCAGGTACTACAGATACG. Translated: CASSVGAGTTDT. The CDR3 reads in full as CASSVGAGTTDTQYF.

About this clone itself: The read ends 3 residues shy of where the CDR3 ends; the end is completed using the germline J gene. The rearrangement joins TRBV20-1 to TRBJ2-1; 7 bases fit TRBD2. With 6 bases clipped from V and 6 bases from J, the junction kept 5 bases outside the gene matches. Germline CDR1 DFQATT, CDR2 SNEGSKA (reference sequence). The CDR3 runs 12 residues. CDR3 DNA (partial): TGCAGTGCCGGGACTACCTCCAATGAG. The encoded protein is CSAGTTSNE. The whole CDR3 sequence reads CSAGTTSNEQFF.

The CDR3 sequence is CASIPGLAYTGELFF. CDR3 DNA (partial): TGTGCCAGTATTCCGGGACTAGCGTACACCGGGGAG. The chain recombines TRBV19 with TRBJ2-2, with 10 positions matching TRBD2. From the germline J gene comes the end of the CDR3, since the read stops 3 residues before it. Germline CDR1 LNHDA, CDR2 SQIVND (reference sequence). Trimming removed 7 bases from V and 3 bases from J; junction bases left unmatched: 5. The CDR3 runs to 15 residues.

About this clone itself: The missing CDR3 end, 3 residues past where the read stops, is filled in from the germline J gene. Other DNA sequences from this sample encode an identical CDR3 as well. The chain carries TRBV5-1 and TRBJ2-1, with D maybe TRBD2 (5 bases). Germline V gene sequence: CDR1 SGHRS, CDR2 YFSETQ. This CDR3 is built from 15 residues. V dropped 0 bases and J dropped 2 bases, with 9 bases sitting between them. The DNA read from the CDR3 is TGCGCCAGCAGCTTGGAAGCGGCCCCCTACAATGAG. This gives the protein CASSLEAAPYNE. The entire CDR3 protein reads CASSLEAAPYNEQFF. Together with reference TRBV5-1 and TRBJ2-1, the CDR3 gives the full variable domain: KAGVTQTPRYLIKTRGQQVTLSCSPISGHRSVSWYQQTPGQGLQFLFEYFSETQRNKGNFPGRFSGRQFSNSRSEMNVSTLELGDSALYLCASSLEAAPYNEQFFGPGTRLTVL.

A note on this clone: From the germline J gene comes the end of the CDR3, since the read stops 3 residues before it. V is TRBV10-2 and J is TRBJ2-4; 9 bases agree with TRBD1. Per the germline V gene, CDR1 is WSHSY and CDR2 is SAAADI. CDR3 length: 16 amino acids. V was pared by 6 bases and J by 1 base, with 7 bases of the junction left unmatched. CDR3 DNA (partial): TGCGCCAGCAGGGACAGGGGTTCGGGTGCCAAAAACATT. This codes for CASRDRGSGAKNI. The complete CDR3 reads CASRDRGSGAKNIQYF.

The CDR3 protein is CASSPLTGNNQPQHF. The covered CDR3 bases are TGTGCCAGCAGCCCCCTGACAGGGAACAATCAGCCC. The V call is TRBV7-9, the J call TRBJ1-5; TRBD1 matches at 7 bases. From the germline J gene comes the end of the CDR3, since the read stops 3 residues before it. J was trimmed by 3 bases and V by 5 bases; bases with no gene match: 7. CDR1 and CDR2 (germline): SEHNR, FQNEAQ (reference sequence). The CDR3 covers 15 residues.